Below, 32 T cell receptor beta chains from the same sample are listed, as sequenced in a study of siplizumab effects on memory and regulatory T cells. Sequencing was performed with immunoSEQ multiplex PCR; in TCRdb, only in-frame clones are kept and a portion is missing. Among about 91,000 clones listed, about 96% were seen once. The sequencing sample was made of naive CD4+ T cells sorted from blood. The receptors were sampled from a human donor in good health.

The gene calls are TRBV28 and TRBJ2-3; D is unclear. The CDR3 is 14 residues long. Per germline, CDR1 MDHEN and CDR2 SYDVKM. Trimming left V 3 bases short and J 0 bases short, with 7 bases between. The CDR3 region has the DNA TGTGCCAGCAGTTTGGGCACAAGCACAGATACGCAGTATTTT. It yields the protein CASSLGTSTDTQYF.

In this sample, this clone turned up once. The rearrangement links TRBV7-8 to TRBJ1-4; TRBD1 is a possible D gene (5 bases). Germline CDR1 is SGHVS and CDR2 is FQNEAQ. The CDR3 has 17 residues. Trimming took off 5 bases at V and 6 bases at J, with 22 bases between the two ends. CDR3 nucleotides: TGTGCCAGCAGCGTGCCCCCTTTTAGGGGAAGGGATGAAAAACTGTTTTTT. Its translation: CASSVPPFRGRDEKLFF.

The chain has TRBV19 and TRBJ1-5; D unresolved. The CDR3 sequence is 16 residues long. V lost 7 bases, J lost 3 bases, and 19 bases lay in between. The germline V gene encodes CDR1 LNHDA and CDR2 SQIVND (reference sequence). As DNA, the CDR3 is TGTGCCAGTATAGGCTGGGGAGGGAGGGTCAATCAGCCCCAGCATTTT. It encodes CASIGWGGRVNQPQHF.

The rearrangement joins TRBV15 to TRBJ1-2; TRBD1 matches 8 bases. This CDR3 contains 14 residues. Germline lookup yields CDR1 LNHNV and CDR2 YYDKDF (reference sequence). V shed 1 base, J shed 4 bases, and the junction held 2 bases outside the gene matches. DNA for the CDR3: TGTGCCACCAGCAGAGGACAGGGGATCTATGGCTACACCTTC. This gives the protein CATSRGQGIYGYTF.

This clone was counted between two and nine times. The rearrangement links TRBV5-4 to TRBJ1-5, with a possible D match to TRBD1 (5 bases). Germline V gene data show CDR1 as SGHNT and CDR2 as YYREEE (reference sequence). The CDR3 is 16 amino acids. V was shortened by 0 bases and J by 3 bases, with 13 bases between the two germline ends. CDR3 sequence (DNA): TGTGCCAGCAGCTTGGGTGGGGGGGTTAACAATCAGCCCCAGCATTTT. This codes for CASSLGGGVNNQPQHF.

The chain carries TRBV28 and TRBJ2-7; perhaps TRBD1 as D (6 bases). CDR1 MDHEN and CDR2 SYDVKM come from the germline V gene. Trimming cost V 5 bases and J 2 bases, with 16 bases left between them. The CDR3 totals 15 residues. This CDR3 is CASSKQGRGPYEQYF. The CDR3 DNA reads TGTGCCAGCAGTAAACAGGGTAGGGGACCCTACGAGCAGTACTTC. The full variable domain, completed using reference TRBV28 and TRBJ2-7, is DVKVTQSSRYLVKRTGEKVFLECVQDMDHENMFWYRQDPGLGLRLIYFSYDVKMKEKGDIPEGYSVSREKKERFSLILESASTNQTSMYLCASSKQGRGPYEQYFGPGTRLTVT.

This chain joins TRBV9 and TRBJ2-1; tentatively, D is TRBD2 (6 bases). Per germline, CDR1 SGDLS and CDR2 YYNGEE. There are 14 residues in the CDR3. V was shortened by 3 bases and J by 6 bases, with 13 bases between the two germline ends. CDR3: CASSGGEDPNEQFF. The CDR3 region has the DNA TGTGCCAGCAGCGGAGGGGAGGACCCCAATGAGCAGTTCTTC.

The chain uses TRBV6-1 and TRBJ1-2, with D maybe TRBD1 (5 bases). With 8 bases removed from V and 8 bases from J, the gap between germline ends came to 18 bases. The CDR3 loop spans 13 amino acids. Germline V CDR1 and CDR2: MNHNS, SASEGT. CDR3 in DNA: TGTGCCAGCTCCGGGACGGAAGTCGGAGGCTACACCTTC. It encodes CASSGTEVGGYTF.

This chain connects TRBV7-9 to TRBJ1-2, with D perhaps matching TRBD1 (5 bases). CDR1 SEHNR and CDR2 FQNEAQ come from the germline V gene (reference sequence). This CDR3 spans 13 amino acids. Trimming cost V 7 bases and J 5 bases, with 14 bases left between them. The CDR3 DNA is TGTGCCAGCAAAGGGGACGGGACTTATGGCTACACCTTC. Amino acids: CASKGDGTYGYTF. The full variable domain, completed using reference TRBV7-9 and TRBJ1-2, is DTGVSQNPRHKITKRGQNVTFRCDPISEHNRLYWYRQTLGQGPEFLTYFQNEAQLEKSRLLSDRFSAERPKGSFSTLEIQRTEQGDSAMYLCASKGDGTYGYTFGSGTRLTVV.

CDR3 sequence: CASSEWGQGYETQYF. In nucleotides, the CDR3 is TGTGCCAGCAGTGAATGGGGACAGGGGTACGAGACCCAGTACTTC. The chain is built from TRBV2 and TRBJ2-5; 10 bases are a match to TRBD1. CDR1 is SNHLY, CDR2 FYNNEI, per germline. The CDR3 covers 15 residues. V lost 2 bases and J lost 5; bases outside the gene matches: 5.

The chain carries TRBV6-1 and TRBJ1-1; tentative D call: TRBD1 (6 bases). CDR1 is MNHNS, CDR2 SASEGT, per germline. The CDR3 runs 12 residues. Trimming cost V 2 bases and J 11 bases, with 12 bases left between them. The CDR3 region has the DNA TGTGCCAGCAGTGAAACAGACAGGTTGGCTTTCTTT. It translates to CASSETDRLAFF.

This clone is a singleton in its sample. V usage is TRBV20-1 and J usage is TRBJ1-2; D call uncertain. V was shortened by 3 bases and J by 7 bases, with 9 bases between the two germline ends. The length of the CDR3 is 11 residues. CDR1 is DFQATT and CDR2 is SNEGSKA in the germline V gene (reference sequence). The CDR3 reads CSASVPGGYTF. CDR3 DNA sequence: TGCAGTGCTAGTGTCCCGGGTGGCTACACCTTC.

This rearrangement joins TRBV28 to TRBJ1-2; TRBD1 aligns across 7 bases. This CDR3 has 15 residues. Looked up from germline, CDR1 is MDHEN and CDR2 is SYDVKM. J lost 6 bases, V lost 8 bases, and 15 bases had no gene match. CDR3 protein: CASDQADREVDGYTF. CDR3 DNA sequence: TGTGCCAGCGACCAAGCCGACAGGGAAGTGGATGGCTACACCTTC.

CDR3 in DNA: TGTGCCAGCAGCGTGATCGGAGAAAAGGGGGCGATTGGAAACACCATATATTTT. Translation: CASSVIGEKGAIGNTIYF. This chain links TRBV9 with TRBJ1-3; 7 bases agree with TRBD1. Germline loops: CDR1 SGDLS, CDR2 YYNGEE. This CDR3 comprises 18 residues. V lost 2 bases, J lost 3 bases, and 14 bases stayed unmatched.

The gene calls are TRBV4-3 and TRBJ2-3; 7 bases match TRBD1. Per the germline V gene, CDR1 is LGHNA and CDR2 is YSLEER. This CDR3 comprises 14 residues. V lost 4 bases and J lost 6; bases outside the gene matches: 7. The CDR3 sequence: CASSRGTGEDTQYF. The DNA of the CDR3 is TGCGCCAGCAGCCGTGGAACAGGGGAGGATACGCAGTATTTT.

V usage is TRBV4-2 and J usage is TRBJ2-1, with 10 positions matching TRBD1. From germline, CDR1 is LGHNA and CDR2 YNFKEQ. The CDR3 length is 16 residues. V gave up 1 base and J gave up 4 bases; unmatched junction bases: 4. CDR3 coding DNA: TGTGCCAGCAGCCAAGTAGGGGGACAGGGGTACAATGAGCAGTTCTTC. Protein sequence: CASSQVGGQGYNEQFF.

This rearrangement joins TRBV7-9 to TRBJ1-5; D perhaps matches TRBD1 (5 bases). The CDR3 runs to 16 residues. The germline CDR1 and CDR2 sequences are SEHNR and FQNEAQ (reference sequence). V dropped 1 base and J dropped 0 bases, with 10 bases sitting between them. Here the CDR3 DNA reads TGTGCCAGCAGCTTAGGGGCGGGGGATAGCAATCAGCCCCAGCATTTT. This translates into CASSLGAGDSNQPQHF.

The chain carries TRBV19 and TRBJ1-3; 10 bases fit TRBD1. CDR3 length equals 15 residues. Germline trimming cut 6 bases from V and 4 bases from J; bases unmatched to any gene: 6. Per germline, CDR1 LNHDA and CDR2 SQIVND (reference sequence). CDR3 DNA sequence: TGTGCCAGTAGGCAGACAGGGGGCGCCGGAAACACCATATATTTT. It codes for CASRQTGGAGNTIYF.

This clone was seen once. This chain uses TRBV9 with TRBJ2-1, with TRBD2 identical over 7 bases. V gave up 7 bases and J gave up 2 bases; unmatched junction bases: 12. CDR1 is SGDLS and CDR2 is YYNGEE in the germline V gene. CDR3 length: 16 amino acids. The CDR3 region is CASGNLAGLTYNEQFF. The CDR3 coding sequence is TGTGCCAGCGGGAACTTAGCGGGCCTTACCTACAATGAGCAGTTCTTC.

This chain uses TRBV9 with TRBJ2-3, with D unresolved. This CDR3 spans 16 amino acids. V lost 2 bases to trimming and J lost 1 base, with 14 bases between them. Germline V lookup: CDR1 SGDLS, CDR2 YYNGEE. The CDR3 loop reads CASSVRAFGGTDTQYF. In DNA, the CDR3 is TGTGCCAGCAGCGTTCGAGCGTTTGGGGGCACAGATACGCAGTATTTT.

The chain uses TRBV30 and TRBJ1-1; a possible D gene is TRBD1 (6 bases). The CDR3 is 14 residues long. Deletions cut 4 bases from V and 1 base from J, with 13 bases between. Germline loops: CDR1 GTSNPN, CDR2 SVGIG (reference sequence). CDR3 sequence (DNA): TGTGCCTGGAATACAGGGACGGCGAACACTGAAGCTTTCTTT. Amino acid sequence: CAWNTGTANTEAFF.

This rearrangement joins TRBV20-1 to TRBJ1-4, with D perhaps TRBD1 (5 bases). From germline, CDR1 is DFQATT and CDR2 SNEGSKA (reference sequence). Trimming removed 4 bases from V and 8 bases from J, with 8 bases in between. There are 11 residues in the CDR3. CDR3 region: CSATGPEKLFF. The CDR3 DNA follows: TGCAGTGCTACAGGGCCGGAAAAACTGTTTTTT.

The chain recombines TRBV5-4 with TRBJ2-3; no definite D call. Trimming stripped 2 bases from V and 7 bases from J, with 11 bases between. Per germline, CDR1 SGHNT and CDR2 YYREEE (reference sequence). The CDR3 contains 13 residues. The chain's CDR3 is CASSLWGTYTQYF. The CDR3 bases are TGTGCCAGCAGCTTATGGGGTACCTATACGCAGTATTTT.

The V gene is TRBV5-1, the J gene TRBJ2-5; 7 bases agree with TRBD1. The J call is doubtful: the DNA matches TRBJ2-7 better. Germline values: CDR1 SGHRS, CDR2 YFSETQ. The CDR3 is 14 amino acids. The CDR3 DNA reads as TGCGCCAGCAGCTTGGAGGCAGGGGGAGACGAGCAGTACTTC. Protein sequence: CASSLEAGGDEQYF.

The chain combines TRBV11-1 with TRBJ1-5; D unresolved. Per germline, CDR1 SGHAT and CDR2 FQDESV (reference sequence). The CDR3 runs to 13 residues. V lost 5 bases and J lost 7, with 12 bases in between. For the CDR3, the DNA is TGTGCCAGCAGCCTTTTTGAGGACCAGCCCCAGCATTTT. Encoded protein: CASSLFEDQPQHF.

In the case of this clone: One end of the junction fails to match germline, which may point to a read error. The chain couples TRBV6-1 to TRBJ1-4; weak D call: TRBD1 (6 bases). The CDR3 extends over 14 amino acids. Germline values: CDR1 MNHNS, CDR2 SASEGT. The CDR3 reads CASSAGVPGEKQFF. The CDR3 DNA sequence: TGTGCCAGCAGCGCAGGGGTCCCCGGTGAAAAACAGTTTTTT.

The V gene is TRBV7-2, the J gene TRBJ2-5, with TRBD1 matching 7 bases. This CDR3 has 14 amino acids. With V trimmed by 3 bases and J by 5 bases, 6 bases remained unmatched. Looked up from germline, CDR1 is SGHTA and CDR2 is FQGNSA. Written as DNA, the CDR3 is TGTGCCAGCAGCTTTAGACAGGGCAGGGAGACCCAGTACTTC. Protein: CASSFRQGRETQYF.

This rearrangement joins TRBV28 to TRBJ2-3, with 8 nucleotides matching TRBD1. CDR1 and CDR2 from the germline V gene are MDHEN and SYDVKM. Unmatched junction bases numbered 8, after V lost 3 bases and J lost 3 bases. The CDR3 consists of 16 residues. CDR3: CASSFPDRDSTDTQYF. CDR3 DNA sequence: TGTGCCAGCAGTTTCCCGGACAGGGATTCTACAGATACGCAGTATTTT.

This clone has only one observation. Since the CDR3 does not end with the conserved phenylalanine or tryptophan, this likely comes from a read error. It is unclear where the CDR3 begins or ends on the DNA, so no DNA is shown, and the CDR3 is as TCRdb lists it. This sequence joins TRBV2 and TRBJ1-2. Counting both end residues, the CDR3 totals 12 amino acids. Germline loops: CDR1 SNHLY, CDR2 FYNNEI. CDR3 sequence reads: CASSEGGTRETI.

The CDR3 DNA follows: TGTGCCAGCTCACTTGACAGGTCTCAGCCCCAGCATTTT. Translated: CASSLDRSQPQHF. The chain couples TRBV18 to TRBJ1-5; TRBD1 is a possible D gene (6 bases). The V end was cut by 4 bases, the J end by 6 bases, with 10 bases between. Germline assignment: CDR1 KGHSH and CDR2 LQKENI. The CDR3 runs to 13 residues.

The V call is TRBV19, the J call TRBJ2-7, with D perhaps TRBD1 (5 bases). The length of the CDR3 is 14 residues. Germline V lookup: CDR1 LNHDA, CDR2 SQIVND (reference sequence). V was pared by 3 bases and J by 0 bases, with 9 bases between. CDR3 residues: CASSITRASYEQYF. Written as DNA, the CDR3 is TGTGCCAGTAGTATTACCAGGGCCTCCTACGAGCAGTACTTC. Together with reference TRBV19 and TRBJ2-7, the CDR3 gives the full variable domain: DGGITQSPKYLFRKEGQNVTLSCEQNLNHDAMYWYRQDPGQGLRLIYYSQIVNDFQKGDIAEGYSVSREKKESFPLTVTSAQKNPTAFYLCASSITRASYEQYFGPGTRLTVT.

J is TRBJ1-4 and V is TRBV29-1; D possibly corresponds to TRBD1 (6 bases). The CDR3 runs 15 residues. Germline assignment: CDR1 SQVTM and CDR2 ANQGSEA. V dropped 7 bases and J dropped 0 bases, with 15 bases sitting between them. This CDR3 reads CSAGRGGATNEKLFF. CDR3 nucleotide sequence: TGCAGCGCCGGGAGGGGGGGCGCAACTAATGAAAAACTGTTTTTT.